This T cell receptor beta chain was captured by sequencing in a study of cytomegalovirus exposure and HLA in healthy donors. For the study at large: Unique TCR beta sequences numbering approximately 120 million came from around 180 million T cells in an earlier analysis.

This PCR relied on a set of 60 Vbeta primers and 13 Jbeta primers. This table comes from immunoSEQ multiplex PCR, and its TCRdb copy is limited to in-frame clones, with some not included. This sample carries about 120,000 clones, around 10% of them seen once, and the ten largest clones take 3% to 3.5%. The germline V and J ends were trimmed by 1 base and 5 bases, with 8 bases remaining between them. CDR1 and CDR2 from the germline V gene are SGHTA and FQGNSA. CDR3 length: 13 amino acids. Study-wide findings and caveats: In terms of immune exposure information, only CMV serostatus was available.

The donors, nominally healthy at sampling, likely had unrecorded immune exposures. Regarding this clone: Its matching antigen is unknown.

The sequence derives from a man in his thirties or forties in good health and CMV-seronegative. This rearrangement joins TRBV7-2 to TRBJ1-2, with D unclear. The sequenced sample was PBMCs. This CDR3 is CASSLVGRYGYTF. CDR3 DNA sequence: TGTGCCAGCAGCTTAGTGGGCAGATATGGCTACACCTTC.